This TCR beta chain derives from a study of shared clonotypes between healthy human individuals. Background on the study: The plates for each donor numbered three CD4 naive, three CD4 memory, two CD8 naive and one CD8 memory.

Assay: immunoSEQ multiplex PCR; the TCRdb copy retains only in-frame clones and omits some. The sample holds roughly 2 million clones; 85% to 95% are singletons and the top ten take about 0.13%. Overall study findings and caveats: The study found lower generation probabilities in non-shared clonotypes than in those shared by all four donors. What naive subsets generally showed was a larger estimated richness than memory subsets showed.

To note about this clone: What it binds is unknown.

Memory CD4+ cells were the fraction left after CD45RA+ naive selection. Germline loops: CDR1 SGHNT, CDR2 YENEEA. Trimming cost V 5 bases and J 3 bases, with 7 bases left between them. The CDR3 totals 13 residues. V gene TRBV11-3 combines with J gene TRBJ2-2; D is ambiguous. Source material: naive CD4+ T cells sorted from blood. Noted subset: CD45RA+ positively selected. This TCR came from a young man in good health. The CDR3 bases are TGTGCCAGCAGCCCCACGGACACCGGGGAGCTGTTTTTT. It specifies CASSPTDTGELFF.